These T cell receptor beta chains were read from a single sample in a study of blood T cell repertoires in COVID-19. The assay was immunoSEQ multiplex PCR, and TCRdb's table has in-frame clones only and misses some. The table includes under 95,000 clones, 85% to 95% detected once. Sequencing used peripheral blood. Every receptor here comes from a woman in her fifties or sixties in a cohort sampled during active COVID-19. Both conserved end residues are part of each CDR3. The D gene is left open where the match is weak. Clone size appears in some rows only: once, few, many, or a class for an expanded clone.

D,J,size,V,DNA,CDR3
-,TRBJ1-5,few,TRBV4-1,TGCGCCAGCAGCCTCCTCCCAGGGGTTGATCAGCCCCAGCATTTT,CASSLLPGVDQPQHF
-,TRBJ1-6,-,TRBV5-1,TGCGCCAGCAGCGGCGGGGGGAATCCCCCGAGCTCACCCCTCCACTTT,CASSGGGNPPSSPLHF
-,TRBJ2-5,-,TRBV5-1,TGCGCCAGCAGCGTTACCGGGACATCCCAAGAGACCCAGTACTTC,CASSVTGTSQETQYF
-,TRBJ2-2,-,TRBV5-1,TGCGCCAGCAGCTTGGGGCGGGGATTGCCCGCCGGGGAGCTGTTTTTT,CASSLGRGLPAGELFF
-,TRBJ2-1,-,TRBV5-1,TGCGCCAGCAGCCTAGGATCCGGGCTAGCGATAGTCCATGAGCAGTTCTTC,CASSLGSGLAIVHEQFF
-,TRBJ1-1,-,TRBV10-2,TGCGCCAGCAGAGCGGGACGGAACACTGAAGCTTTCTTT,CASRAGRNTEAFF
-,TRBJ1-6,-,TRBV5-5,TGTGCCAGCAGCTTAGCCTGGGCGATATCACCCCTCCACTTT,CASSLAWAISPLHF
TRBD2,TRBJ2-2,-,TRBV3-1/TRBV3-2,TGTGCCAGCAGCCAAGATTGGGGGGGTGGAGAGCTGTTTTTT,CASSQDWGGGELFF
TRBD1,TRBJ1-5,-,TRBV7-8,TGTGCCAGCAGCTTGACAGGGGGCGGTCAGCCCCAGCATTTT,CASSLTGGGQPQHF
TRBD1,TRBJ2-5,-,TRBV6-1,TGTGCCAGCAGTGAGGACAGGGCCCGTATTCCCCGTAGGGCAGAGACCCAGTACTTC,CASSEDRARIPRRAETQYF
TRBD2,TRBJ2-5,-,TRBV9,TGTGCCAGCAGCGTAGGGTGGGAGGGGGAGACCCAGTACTTC,CASSVGWEGETQYF
TRBD2,TRBJ2-7,-,TRBV11-2,TGTGCCAGCAGCTCCCCGGAGTGGGCAAGCGGGAGGGCCCCCCACGAGCAGTACTTC,CASSSPEWASGRAPHEQYF
-,TRBJ1-5,-,TRBV19,TGTGCCAGTAGTATAGGGGCTTATAGCAATCAGCCCCAGCATTTT,CASSIGAYSNQPQHF
TRBD1,TRBJ2-7,-,TRBV6-5,TGTGCCAGCAGTACGGGACAGACCTACGAGCAGTACTTC,CASSTGQTYEQYF
TRBD2,TRBJ2-1,-,TRBV7-2,TGTGCCAGCAGCTTACAAGCGGGGGGGTACAATGAGCAGTTCTTC,CASSLQAGGYNEQFF
-,TRBJ2-3,-,TRBV11-3,TGTGCCAGCAGCTTAGATCGGGCGGGACTCAGAACAGATACGCAGTATTTT,CASSLDRAGLRTDTQYF
-,TRBJ2-3,-,TRBV5-6,TGTGCCAGCAGCTTAAGGACAGAGAGATTCACAGATACGCAGTATTTT,CASSLRTERFTDTQYF